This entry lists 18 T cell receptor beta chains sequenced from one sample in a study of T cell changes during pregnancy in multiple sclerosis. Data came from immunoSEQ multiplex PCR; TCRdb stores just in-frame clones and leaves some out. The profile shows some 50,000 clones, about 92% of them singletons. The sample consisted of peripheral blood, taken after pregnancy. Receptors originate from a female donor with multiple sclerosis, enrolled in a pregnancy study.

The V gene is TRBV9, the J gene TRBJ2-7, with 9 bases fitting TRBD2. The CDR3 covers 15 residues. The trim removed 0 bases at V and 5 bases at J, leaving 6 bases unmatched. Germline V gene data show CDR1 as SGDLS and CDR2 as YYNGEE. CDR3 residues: CASSVGPSGINEQYF. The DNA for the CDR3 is TGTGCCAGCAGCGTAGGTCCTAGCGGGATCAACGAGCAGTACTTC.

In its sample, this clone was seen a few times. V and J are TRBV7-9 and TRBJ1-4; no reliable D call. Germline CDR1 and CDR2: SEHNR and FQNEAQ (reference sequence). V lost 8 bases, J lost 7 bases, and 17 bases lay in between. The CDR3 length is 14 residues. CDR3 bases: TGTGCCAGCGTAAACGCGGGGTCCGGTGAAAAACTGTTTTTT. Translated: CASVNAGSGEKLFF.

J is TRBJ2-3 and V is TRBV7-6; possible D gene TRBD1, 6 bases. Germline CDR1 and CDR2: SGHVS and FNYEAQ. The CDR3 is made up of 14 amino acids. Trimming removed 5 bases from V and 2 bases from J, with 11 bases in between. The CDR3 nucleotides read TGTGCCAGCAGCCTGGGACACAACACAGATACGCAGTATTTT. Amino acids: CASSLGHNTDTQYF. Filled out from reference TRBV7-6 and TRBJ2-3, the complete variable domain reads GAGVSQSPRYKVTKRGQDVALRCDPISGHVSLYWYRQALGQGPEFLTYFNYEAQQDKSGLPNDRFSAERPEGSISTLTIQRTEQRDSAMYRCASSLGHNTDTQYFGPGTRLTVL.

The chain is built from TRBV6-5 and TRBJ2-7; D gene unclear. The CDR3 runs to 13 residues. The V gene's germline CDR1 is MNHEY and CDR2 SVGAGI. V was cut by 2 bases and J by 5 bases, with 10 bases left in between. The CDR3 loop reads CASSYGQVNEQYF. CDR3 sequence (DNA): TGTGCCAGCAGTTACGGGCAGGTTAACGAGCAGTACTTC.

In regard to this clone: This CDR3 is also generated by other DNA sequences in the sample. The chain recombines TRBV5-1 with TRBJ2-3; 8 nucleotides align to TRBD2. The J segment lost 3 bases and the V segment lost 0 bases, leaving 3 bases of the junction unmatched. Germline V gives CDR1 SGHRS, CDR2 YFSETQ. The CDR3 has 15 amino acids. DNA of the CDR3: TGCGCCAGCAGCTTGGAACGGGGGGGGACAGATACGCAGTATTTT. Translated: CASSLERGGTDTQYF.

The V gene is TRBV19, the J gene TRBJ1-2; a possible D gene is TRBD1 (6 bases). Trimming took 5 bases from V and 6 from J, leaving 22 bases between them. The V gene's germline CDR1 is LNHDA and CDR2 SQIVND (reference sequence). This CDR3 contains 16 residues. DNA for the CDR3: TGTGCCAGTAGTCCCCGGGAGGGGGGCGCTCTTGATGGCTACACCTTC. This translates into CASSPREGGALDGYTF.

CDR3 nucleotides: TGCGCCAGCGGCACCGGGGGCTCTGGAAACACCATATATTTT. Amino acids: CASGTGGSGNTIYF. J is TRBJ1-3 and V is TRBV10-2, with a weak D call TRBD1 (5 bases). V was clipped by 8 bases and J by 0 bases, with 11 bases between them. This CDR3 spans 14 amino acids. The germline CDR1 and CDR2 sequences are WSHSY and SAAADI.

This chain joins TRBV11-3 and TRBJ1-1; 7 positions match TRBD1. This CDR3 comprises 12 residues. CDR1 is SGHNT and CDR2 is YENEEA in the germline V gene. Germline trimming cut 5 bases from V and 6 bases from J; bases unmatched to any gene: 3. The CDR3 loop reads CASSRQGAEAFF. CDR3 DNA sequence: TGTGCCAGCAGCCGGCAGGGGGCTGAAGCTTTCTTT.

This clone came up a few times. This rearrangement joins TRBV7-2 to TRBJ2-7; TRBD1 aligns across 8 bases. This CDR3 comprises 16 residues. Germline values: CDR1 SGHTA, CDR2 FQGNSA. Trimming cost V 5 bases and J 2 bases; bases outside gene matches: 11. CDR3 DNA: TGTGCCAGCAGCGTAAGACAGGGGCCGTCACCCTACGAGCAGTACTTC. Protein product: CASSVRQGPSPYEQYF.

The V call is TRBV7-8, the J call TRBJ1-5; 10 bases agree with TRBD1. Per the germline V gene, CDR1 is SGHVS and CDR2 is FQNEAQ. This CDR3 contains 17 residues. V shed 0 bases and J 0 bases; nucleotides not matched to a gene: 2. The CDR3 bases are TGTGCCAGCAGCTTAGCGGGACAGGGGTATAGCAATCAGCCCCAGCATTTT. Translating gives CASSLAGQGYSNQPQHF.

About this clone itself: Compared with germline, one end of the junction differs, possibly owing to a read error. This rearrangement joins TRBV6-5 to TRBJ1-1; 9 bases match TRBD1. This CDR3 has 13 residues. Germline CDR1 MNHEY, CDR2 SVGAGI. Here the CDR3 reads CASSRTGTGKTHF. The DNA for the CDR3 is TGTGCCAGCAGTCGAACCGGGACAGGGAAAACCCACTTT.

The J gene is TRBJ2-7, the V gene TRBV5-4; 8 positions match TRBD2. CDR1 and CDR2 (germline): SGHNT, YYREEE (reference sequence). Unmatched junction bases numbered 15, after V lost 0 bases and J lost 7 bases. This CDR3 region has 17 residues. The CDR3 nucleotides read TGTGCCAGCAGCTTGGGAGCCGGGAGGGGTAGTCCGTGGGAGCAGTACTTC. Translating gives CASSLGAGRGSPWEQYF.

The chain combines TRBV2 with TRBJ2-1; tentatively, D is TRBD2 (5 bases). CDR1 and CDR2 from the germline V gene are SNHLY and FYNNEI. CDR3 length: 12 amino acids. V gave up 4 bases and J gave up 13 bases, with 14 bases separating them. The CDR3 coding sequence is TGTGCCAGCAGTGTCGGACGAGAGGGCCAGTTCTTC. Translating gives CASSVGREGQFF.

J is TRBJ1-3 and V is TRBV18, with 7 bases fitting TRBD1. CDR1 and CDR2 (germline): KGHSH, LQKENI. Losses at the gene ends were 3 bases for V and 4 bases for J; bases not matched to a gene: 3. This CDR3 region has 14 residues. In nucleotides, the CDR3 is TGTGCCAGCTCACCCCCGGGACAGGGAAACACCATATATTTT. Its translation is CASSPPGQGNTIYF. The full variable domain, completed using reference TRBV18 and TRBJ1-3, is NAGVMQNPRHLVRRRGQEARLRCSPMKGHSHVYWYRQLPEEGLKFMVYLQKENIIDESGMPKERFSAEFPKEGPSILRIQQVVRGDSAAYFCASSPPGQGNTIYFGEGSWLTVV.

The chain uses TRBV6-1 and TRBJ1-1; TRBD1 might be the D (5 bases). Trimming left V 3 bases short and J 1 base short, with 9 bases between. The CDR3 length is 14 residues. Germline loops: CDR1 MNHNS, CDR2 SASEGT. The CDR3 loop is CASSDRGANTEAFF. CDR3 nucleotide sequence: TGTGCCAGCAGTGATAGGGGCGCGAACACTGAAGCTTTCTTT.

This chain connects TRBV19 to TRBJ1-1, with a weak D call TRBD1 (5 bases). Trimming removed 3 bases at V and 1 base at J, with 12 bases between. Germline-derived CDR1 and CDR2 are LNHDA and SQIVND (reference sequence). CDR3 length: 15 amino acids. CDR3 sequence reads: CASSIFRARNTEAFF. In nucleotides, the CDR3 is TGTGCCAGTAGTATTTTCAGGGCTCGGAACACTGAAGCTTTCTTT. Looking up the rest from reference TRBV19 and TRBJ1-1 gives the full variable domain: DGGITQSPKYLFRKEGQNVTLSCEQNLNHDAMYWYRQDPGQGLRLIYYSQIVNDFQKGDIAEGYSVSREKKESFPLTVTSAQKNPTAFYLCASSIFRARNTEAFFGQGTRLTVV.

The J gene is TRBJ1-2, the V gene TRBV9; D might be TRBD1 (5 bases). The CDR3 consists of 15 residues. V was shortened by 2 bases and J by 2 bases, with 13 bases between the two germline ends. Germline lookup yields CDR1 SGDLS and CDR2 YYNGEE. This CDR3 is CASSVTGTINYGYTF. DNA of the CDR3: TGTGCCAGCAGCGTTACAGGCACAATAAACTATGGCTACACCTTC.

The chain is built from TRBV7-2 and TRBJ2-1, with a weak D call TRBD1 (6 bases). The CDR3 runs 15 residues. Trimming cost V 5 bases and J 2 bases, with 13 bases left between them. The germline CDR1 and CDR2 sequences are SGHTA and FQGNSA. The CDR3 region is CASSVTGYAYNEQFF. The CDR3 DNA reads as TGTGCCAGCAGCGTAACAGGGTATGCCTACAATGAGCAGTTCTTC. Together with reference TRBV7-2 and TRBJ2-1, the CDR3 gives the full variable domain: GAGVSQSPSNKVTEKGKDVELRCDPISGHTALYWYRQSLGQGLEFLIYFQGNSAPDKSGLPSDRFSAERTGGSVSTLTIQRTQQEDSAVYLCASSVTGYAYNEQFFGPGTRLTVL.